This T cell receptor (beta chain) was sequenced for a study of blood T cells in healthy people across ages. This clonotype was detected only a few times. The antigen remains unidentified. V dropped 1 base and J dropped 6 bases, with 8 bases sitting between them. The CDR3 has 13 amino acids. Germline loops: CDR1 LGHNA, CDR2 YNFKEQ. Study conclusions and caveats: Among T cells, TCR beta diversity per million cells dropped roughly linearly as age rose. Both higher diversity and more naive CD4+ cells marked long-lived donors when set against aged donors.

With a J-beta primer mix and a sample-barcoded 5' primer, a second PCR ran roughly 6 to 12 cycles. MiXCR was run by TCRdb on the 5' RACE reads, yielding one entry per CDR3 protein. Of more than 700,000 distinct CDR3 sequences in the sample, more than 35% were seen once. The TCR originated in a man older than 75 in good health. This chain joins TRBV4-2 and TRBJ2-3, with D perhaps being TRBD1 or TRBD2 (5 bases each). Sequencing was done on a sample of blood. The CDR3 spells CASSQVGVDTQYF. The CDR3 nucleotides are TGTGCCAGCAGCCAAGTGGGGGTGGATACGCAGTATTTT.